Listed here are 5 T cell receptor beta chains from one sample, sequenced in a study of response to subunit inactivated influenza vaccine. Using its own MiXCR run on the RT-PCR reads, TCRdb lists one record per CDR3 protein. The repertoire has a few hundred thousand distinct CDR3 sequences, around 10% of them found once; the top ten carry approximately 11%. The same sample was also used in a study of T cells expressing NK-cell markers. This second study notes: As the method of synthesis, 5'RACE template switching with UMIs yielded TCR beta cDNA.

This specimen consisted of PBMCs from blood, obtained on the day of vaccination. All receptors derive from a man between 50 and 59 years old who received an inactivated influenza vaccine.

CDR3 sequence (DNA): TGCAGTGCTAGTAATCCTCTGCTGTCCCACAATGAGCAGTTCTTC. The encoded protein is CSASNPLLSHNEQFF. The chain links TRBV20-1 to TRBJ2-1; D not resolved. V lost 3 bases, J lost 5 bases, and 17 bases lay in between. The CDR3 extends over 15 amino acids. Per the germline V gene, CDR1 is DFQATT and CDR2 is SNEGSKA (reference sequence).

The CDR3 sequence is CSARAGSSSDEQFF. The DNA of the CDR3 is TGCAGTGCTAGAGCCGGGTCCTCAAGTGATGAGCAGTTCTTC. The gene calls are TRBV20-1 and TRBJ2-1; D uncertain. This CDR3 region has 14 residues. Trimming shortened V by 1 base and J by 8 bases, and 15 bases separated the two germline ends. From germline, CDR1 is DFQATT and CDR2 SNEGSKA (reference sequence).

This clonotype was counted a few times. The J gene is TRBJ2-7, the V gene TRBV7-8; perhaps TRBD2 as D (6 bases). The CDR3 has 15 amino acids. Trimming pared 4 bases from V and 0 bases from J, leaving 13 bases between. The germline V gene encodes CDR1 SGHVS and CDR2 FQNEAQ. The CDR3 coding sequence is TGTGCCAGCAGCTCCCGGGACTCCTACTCCTACGAGCAGTACTTC. As protein: CASSSRDSYSYEQYF. Full variable domain (outside the CDR3, taken from reference TRBV7-8 and TRBJ2-7): GAGVSQSPRYKVAKRGQDVALRCDPISGHVSLFWYQQALGQGPEFLTYFQNEAQLDKSGLPSDRFFAERPEGSVSTLKIQRTQQEDSAVYLCASSSRDSYSYEQYFGPGTRLTVT.

This clonotype came up many times. The chain recombines TRBV20-1 with TRBJ2-1; weak D call: TRBD2 (6 bases). Germline V gene data show CDR1 as DFQATT and CDR2 as SNEGSKA (reference sequence). The CDR3 is 18 amino acids. The V gene lost 3 bases and the J gene lost 5 bases, with 26 bases spanning the gap. The CDR3 is CSASPSGGIIIQHNEQFF. As DNA, the CDR3 is TGCAGTGCTAGTCCATCCGGCGGGATAATCATCCAGCACAATGAGCAGTTCTTC.

The sample holds many counts of this clonotype. The V gene is TRBV27, the J gene TRBJ2-3; D is unresolved. The J call is in doubt because the DNA end fits TRBJ2-5 better. Looked up from germline, CDR1 is MNHEY and CDR2 is SMNVEV (reference sequence). CDR3 length equals 10 residues. The DNA for the CDR3 is TGTGCCAGCAGTTTGGGAACCCAGTACTTC. Its protein is CASSLGTQYF.